This T cell receptor beta chain was observed in a study of blood T cell repertoires in COVID-19. Under the authors' procedure: The authors estimated nucleated cell counts from reference gene primer amplification. The protocol was immunoSEQ multiplex PCR, while the TCRdb copy is restricted to in-frame clones and leaves out a portion. The D gene and trimming were derived from the DNA, and the V and J assignments and clone size from that table. The data hold roughly 150,000 clones, with around 85% observed a single time. This CDR3 has 11 amino acids. V lost 0 bases and J lost 7, with 4 bases in between. Germline V gene sequence: CDR1 ENHRY, CDR2 SYGVKD.

The chain recombines TRBV10-3 with TRBJ2-7; the D is unclear. Sequencing input: peripheral blood. The receptor's source is a man in his fifties with acute or convalescent COVID-19. The CDR3 here is CAISESGEQYF. In DNA, the CDR3 is TGTGCCATCAGTGAGTCCGGTGAGCAGTACTTC.